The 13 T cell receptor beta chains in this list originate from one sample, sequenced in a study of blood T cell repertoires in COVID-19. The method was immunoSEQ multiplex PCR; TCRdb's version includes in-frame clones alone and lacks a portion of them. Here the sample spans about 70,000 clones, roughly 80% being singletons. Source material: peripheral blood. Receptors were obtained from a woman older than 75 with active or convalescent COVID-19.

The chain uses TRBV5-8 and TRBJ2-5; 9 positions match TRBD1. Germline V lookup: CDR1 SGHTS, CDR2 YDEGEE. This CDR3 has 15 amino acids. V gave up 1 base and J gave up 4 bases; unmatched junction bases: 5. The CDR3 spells CASSLSGTGIETQYF. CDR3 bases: TGTGCCAGCAGCTTGAGCGGGACAGGGATAGAGACCCAGTACTTC.

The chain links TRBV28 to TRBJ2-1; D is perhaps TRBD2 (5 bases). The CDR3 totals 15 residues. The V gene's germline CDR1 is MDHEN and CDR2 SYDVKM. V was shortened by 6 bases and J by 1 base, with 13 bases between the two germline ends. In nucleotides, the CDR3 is TGTGCCAGCAGCTCGTTCCGACTATCCTACAATGAGCAGTTCTTC. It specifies CASSSFRLSYNEQFF.

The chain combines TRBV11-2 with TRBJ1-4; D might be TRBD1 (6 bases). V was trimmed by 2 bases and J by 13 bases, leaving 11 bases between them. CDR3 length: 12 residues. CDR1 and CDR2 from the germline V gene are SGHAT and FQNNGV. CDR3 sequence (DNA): TGTGCCAGCAGCTTAACCACAGGGTCACTGTTTTTT. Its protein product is CASSLTTGSLFF. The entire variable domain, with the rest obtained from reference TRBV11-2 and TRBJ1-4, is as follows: EAGVAQSPRYKIIEKRQSVAFWCNPISGHATLYWYQQILGQGPKLLIQFQNNGVVDDSQLPKDRFSAERLKGVDSTLKIQPAKLEDSAVYLCASSLTTGSLFFGSGTQLSVL.

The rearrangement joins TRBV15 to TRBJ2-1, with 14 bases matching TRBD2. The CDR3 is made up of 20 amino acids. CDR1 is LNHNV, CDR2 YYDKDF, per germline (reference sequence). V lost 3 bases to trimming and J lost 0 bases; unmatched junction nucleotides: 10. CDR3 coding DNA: TGTGCCACCAGCAGTGCACGTGGACTAGCGGGAGGACTCTCCTACAATGAGCAGTTCTTC. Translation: CATSSARGLAGGLSYNEQFF.

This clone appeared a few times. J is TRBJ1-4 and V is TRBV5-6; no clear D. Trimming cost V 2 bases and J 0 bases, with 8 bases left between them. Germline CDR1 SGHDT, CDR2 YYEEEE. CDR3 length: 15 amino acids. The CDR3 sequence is CASSLMAATNEKLFF. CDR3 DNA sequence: TGTGCCAGCAGCTTAATGGCAGCAACTAATGAAAAACTGTTTTTT.

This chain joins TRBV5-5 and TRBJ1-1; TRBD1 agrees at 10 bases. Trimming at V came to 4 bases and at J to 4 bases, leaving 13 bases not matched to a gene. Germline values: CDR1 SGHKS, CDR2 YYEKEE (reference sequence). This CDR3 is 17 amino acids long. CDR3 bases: TGTGCCAGCAGCCGAGGGACAGGGGATCGACTGGGCACTGAAGCTTTCTTT. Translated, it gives CASSRGTGDRLGTEAFF.

The CDR3 DNA sequence: TGTGCCAGCCGAGGGCGGGGGGAAAAACTGTTTTTT. It specifies CASRGRGEKLFF. The chain links TRBV7-8 to TRBJ1-4; tentatively, D is TRBD1 (5 bases). V shed 8 bases and J shed 8 bases, with 12 bases lying between them. Per germline, CDR1 SGHVS and CDR2 FQNEAQ. The CDR3 extends over 12 amino acids.

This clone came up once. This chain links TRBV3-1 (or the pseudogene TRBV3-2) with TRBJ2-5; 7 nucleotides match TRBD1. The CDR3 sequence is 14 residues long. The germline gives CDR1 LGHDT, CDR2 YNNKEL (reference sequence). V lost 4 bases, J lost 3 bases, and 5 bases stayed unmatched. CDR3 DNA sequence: TGTGCCAGCAGCCGAAGGGGGCAGAAAGAGACCCAGTACTTC. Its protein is CASSRRGQKETQYF.

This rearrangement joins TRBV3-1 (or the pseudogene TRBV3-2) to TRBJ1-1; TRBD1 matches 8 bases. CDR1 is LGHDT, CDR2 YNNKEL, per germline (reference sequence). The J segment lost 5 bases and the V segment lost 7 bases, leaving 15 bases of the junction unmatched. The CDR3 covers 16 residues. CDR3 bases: TGTGCCAGCAAACCGACAGGGGTACTTGGACGAACTGAAGCTTTCTTT. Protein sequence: CASKPTGVLGRTEAFF.

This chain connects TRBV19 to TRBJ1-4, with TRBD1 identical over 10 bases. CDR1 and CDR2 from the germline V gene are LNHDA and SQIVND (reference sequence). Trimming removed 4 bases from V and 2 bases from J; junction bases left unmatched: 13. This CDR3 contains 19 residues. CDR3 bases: TGTGCCAGTAGTAGGGGACAGGGGCAGCATAAGGCGACTAATGAAAAACTGTTTTTT. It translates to CASSRGQGQHKATNEKLFF.

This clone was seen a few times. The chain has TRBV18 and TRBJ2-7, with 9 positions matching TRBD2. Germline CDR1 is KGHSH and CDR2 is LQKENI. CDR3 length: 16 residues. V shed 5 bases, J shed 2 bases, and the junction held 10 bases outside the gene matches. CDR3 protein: CASSKTSGVVAYEQYF. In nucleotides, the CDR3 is TGTGCCAGCTCAAAGACTAGCGGTGTCGTGGCCTACGAGCAGTACTTC.

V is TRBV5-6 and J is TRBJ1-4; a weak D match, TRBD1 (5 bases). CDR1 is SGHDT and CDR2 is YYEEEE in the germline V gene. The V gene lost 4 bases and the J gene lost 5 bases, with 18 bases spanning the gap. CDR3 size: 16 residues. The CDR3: CASSRSGGRYNEKLFF. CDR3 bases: TGTGCCAGCAGCCGTTCCGGGGGGAGGTACAATGAAAAACTGTTTTTT. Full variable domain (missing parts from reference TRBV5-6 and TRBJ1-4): DAGVTQSPTHLIKTRGQQVTLRCSPKSGHDTVSWYQQALGQGPQFIFQYYEEEERQRGNFPDRFSGHQFPNYSSELNVNALLLGDSALYLCASSRSGGRYNEKLFFGSGTQLSVL.

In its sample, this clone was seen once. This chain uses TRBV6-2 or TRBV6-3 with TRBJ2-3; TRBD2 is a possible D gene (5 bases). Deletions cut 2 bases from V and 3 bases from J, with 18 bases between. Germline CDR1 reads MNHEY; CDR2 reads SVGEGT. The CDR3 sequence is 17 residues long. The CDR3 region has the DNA TGTGCCAGCAGTTACCCTCGGGGTAGTCGGGAAACAGATACGCAGTATTTT. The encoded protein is CASSYPRGSRETDTQYF.